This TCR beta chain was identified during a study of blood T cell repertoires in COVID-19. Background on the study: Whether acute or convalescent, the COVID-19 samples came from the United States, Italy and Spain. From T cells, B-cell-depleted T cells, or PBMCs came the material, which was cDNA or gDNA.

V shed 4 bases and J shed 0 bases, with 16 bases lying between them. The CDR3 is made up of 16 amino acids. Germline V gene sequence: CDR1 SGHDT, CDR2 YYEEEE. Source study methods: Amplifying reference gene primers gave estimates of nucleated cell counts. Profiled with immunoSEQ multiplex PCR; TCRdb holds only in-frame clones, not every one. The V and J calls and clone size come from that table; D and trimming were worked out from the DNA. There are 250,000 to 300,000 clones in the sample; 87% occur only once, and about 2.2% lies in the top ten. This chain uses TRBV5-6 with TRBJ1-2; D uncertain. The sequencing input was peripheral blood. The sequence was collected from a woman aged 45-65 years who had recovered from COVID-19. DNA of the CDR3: TGTGCCAGCAGCCCCGATTTGGAGGGCGCTAACTATGGCTACACCTTC. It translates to CASSPDLEGANYGYTF.